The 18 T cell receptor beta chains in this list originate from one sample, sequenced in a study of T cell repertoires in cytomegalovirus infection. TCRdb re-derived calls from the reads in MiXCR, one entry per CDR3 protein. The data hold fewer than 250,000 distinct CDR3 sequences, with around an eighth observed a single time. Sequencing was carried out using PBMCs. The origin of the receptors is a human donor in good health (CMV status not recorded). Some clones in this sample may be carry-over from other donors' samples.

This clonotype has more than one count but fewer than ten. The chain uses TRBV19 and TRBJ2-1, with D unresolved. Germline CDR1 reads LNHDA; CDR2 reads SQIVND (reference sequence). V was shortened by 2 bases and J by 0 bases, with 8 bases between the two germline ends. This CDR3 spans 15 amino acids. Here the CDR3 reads CASSIREHSYNEQFF. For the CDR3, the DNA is TGTGCCAGTAGTATAAGGGAACACTCCTACAATGAGCAGTTCTTC.

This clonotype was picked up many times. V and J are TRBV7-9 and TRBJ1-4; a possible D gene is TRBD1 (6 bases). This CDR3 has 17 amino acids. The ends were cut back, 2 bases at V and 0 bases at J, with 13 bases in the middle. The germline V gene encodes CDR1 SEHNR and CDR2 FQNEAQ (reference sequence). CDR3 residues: CASSLSGTPATNEKLFF. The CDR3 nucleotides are TGTGCCAGCAGCTTATCTGGGACACCTGCAACTAATGAAAAACTGTTTTTT.

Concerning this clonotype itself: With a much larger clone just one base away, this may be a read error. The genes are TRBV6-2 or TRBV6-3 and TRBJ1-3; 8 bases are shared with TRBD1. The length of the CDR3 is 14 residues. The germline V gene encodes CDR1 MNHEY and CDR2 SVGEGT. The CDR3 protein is CDSSTRTGRGTIYF. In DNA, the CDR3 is TGTGACAGCAGTACTAGGACAGGGAGAGGCACCATATATTTT.

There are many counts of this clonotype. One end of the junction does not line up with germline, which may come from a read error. CDR3 DNA: TGTGCCTGCAGCCCAAGGACAGGGGACACCGGGGAGCTGTTTTTT. This translates into CACSPRTGDTGELFF. This chain links TRBV11-1 with TRBJ2-2, with 9 positions matching TRBD1. This CDR3 has 15 residues. Germline lookup yields CDR1 SGHAT and CDR2 FQDESV (reference sequence).

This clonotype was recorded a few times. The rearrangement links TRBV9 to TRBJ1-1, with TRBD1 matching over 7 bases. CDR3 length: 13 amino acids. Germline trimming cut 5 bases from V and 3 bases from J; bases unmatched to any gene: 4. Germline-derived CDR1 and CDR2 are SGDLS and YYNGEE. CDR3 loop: CASSHRGDTEAFF. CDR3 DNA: TGTGCCAGCAGTCACAGGGGAGACACTGAAGCTTTCTTT.

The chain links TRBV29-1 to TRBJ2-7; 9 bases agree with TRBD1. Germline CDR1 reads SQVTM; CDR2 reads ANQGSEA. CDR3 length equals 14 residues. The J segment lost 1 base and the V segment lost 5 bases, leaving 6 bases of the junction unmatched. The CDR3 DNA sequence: TGCAGCGTTCTCGGGACAGGGATATCCTACGAGCAGTACTTC. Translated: CSVLGTGISYEQYF.

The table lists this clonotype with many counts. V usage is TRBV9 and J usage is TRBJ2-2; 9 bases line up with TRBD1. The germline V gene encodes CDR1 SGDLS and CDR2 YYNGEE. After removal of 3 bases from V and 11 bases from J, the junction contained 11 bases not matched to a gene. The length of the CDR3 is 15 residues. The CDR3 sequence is CASSERQGGTAELFF. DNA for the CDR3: TGTGCCAGCAGCGAGAGACAGGGGGGCACCGCTGAGCTGTTTTTT.

CDR3 residues: CSVEEPGQAYNEQFF. CDR3 nucleotide sequence: TGCAGCGTTGAAGAGCCGGGACAGGCATACAATGAGCAGTTCTTC. The gene calls are TRBV29-1 and TRBJ2-1, with 8 bases lining up with TRBD1. The CDR3 extends over 15 amino acids. Germline V CDR1 and CDR2: SQVTM, ANQGSEA. The ends lost 0 bases at V and 4 bases at J; junction bases unmatched: 5.

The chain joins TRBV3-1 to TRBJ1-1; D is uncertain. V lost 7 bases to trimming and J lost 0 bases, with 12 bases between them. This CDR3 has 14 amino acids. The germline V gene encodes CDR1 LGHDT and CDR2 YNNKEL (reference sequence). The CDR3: CASNSGSMNTEAFF. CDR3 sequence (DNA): TGTGCCAGCAATAGCGGCAGCATGAACACTGAAGCTTTCTTT.

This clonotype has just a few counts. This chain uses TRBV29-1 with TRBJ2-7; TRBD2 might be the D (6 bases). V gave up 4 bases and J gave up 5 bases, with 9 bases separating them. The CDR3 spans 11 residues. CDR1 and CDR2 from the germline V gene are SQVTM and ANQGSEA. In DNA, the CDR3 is TGCAGCGTTGGCGGGGTCCACGAGCAGTACTTC. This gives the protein CSVGGVHEQYF.

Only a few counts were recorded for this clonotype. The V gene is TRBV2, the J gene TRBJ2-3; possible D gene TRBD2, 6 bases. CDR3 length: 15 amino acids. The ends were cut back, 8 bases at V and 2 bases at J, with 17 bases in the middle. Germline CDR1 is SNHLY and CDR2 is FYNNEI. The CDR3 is CASGEGSGDTDTQYF. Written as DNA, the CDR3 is TGTGCCAGCGGAGAAGGATCGGGAGACACAGATACGCAGTATTTT.

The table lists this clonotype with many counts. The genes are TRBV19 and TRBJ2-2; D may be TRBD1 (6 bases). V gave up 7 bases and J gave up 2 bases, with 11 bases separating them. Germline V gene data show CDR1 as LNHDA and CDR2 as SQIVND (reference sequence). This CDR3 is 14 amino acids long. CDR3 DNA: TGTGCCAGTACCGAAGGGGGAAACACCGGGGAGCTGTTTTTT. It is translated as CASTEGGNTGELFF.

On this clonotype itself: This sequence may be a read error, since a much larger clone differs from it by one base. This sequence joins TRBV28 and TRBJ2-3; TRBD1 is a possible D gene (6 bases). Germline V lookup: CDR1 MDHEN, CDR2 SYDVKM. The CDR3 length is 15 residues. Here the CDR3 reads CASAGGAGWPDTQCF. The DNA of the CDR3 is TGTGCCAGCGCTGGGGGCGCAGGGTGGCCAGATACGCAGTGTTTT.

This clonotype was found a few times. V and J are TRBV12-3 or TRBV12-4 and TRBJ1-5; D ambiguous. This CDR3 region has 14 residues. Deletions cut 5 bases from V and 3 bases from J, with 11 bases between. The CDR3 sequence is CASSVYGYNQPQHF. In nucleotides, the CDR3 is TGTGCCAGCAGTGTGTACGGTTACAATCAGCCCCAGCATTTT.

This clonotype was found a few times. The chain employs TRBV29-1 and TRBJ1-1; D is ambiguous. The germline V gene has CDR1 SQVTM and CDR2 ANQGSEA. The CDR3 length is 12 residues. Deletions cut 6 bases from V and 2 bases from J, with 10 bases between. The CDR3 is CSVGSGNTEAFF. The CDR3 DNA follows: TGCAGCGTGGGTAGTGGTAACACTGAAGCTTTCTTT.

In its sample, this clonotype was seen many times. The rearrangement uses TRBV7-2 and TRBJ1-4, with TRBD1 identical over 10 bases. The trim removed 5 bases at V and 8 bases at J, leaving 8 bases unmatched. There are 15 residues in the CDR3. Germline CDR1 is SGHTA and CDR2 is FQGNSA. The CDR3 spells CASSQDRGRGEKLFF. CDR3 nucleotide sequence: TGTGCCAGCAGCCAAGACAGGGGGCGAGGCGAAAAACTGTTTTTT.

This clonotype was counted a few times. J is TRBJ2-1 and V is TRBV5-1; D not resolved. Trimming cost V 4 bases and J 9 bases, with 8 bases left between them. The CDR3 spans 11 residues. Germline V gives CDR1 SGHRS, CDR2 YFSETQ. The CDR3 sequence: CASSEGSEQFF. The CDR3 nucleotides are TGCGCCAGCAGCGAAGGTAGTGAGCAGTTCTTC. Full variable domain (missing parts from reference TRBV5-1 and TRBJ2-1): KAGVTQTPRYLIKTRGQQVTLSCSPISGHRSVSWYQQTPGQGLQFLFEYFSETQRNKGNFPGRFSGRQFSNSRSEMNVSTLELGDSALYLCASSEGSEQFFGPGTRLTVL.

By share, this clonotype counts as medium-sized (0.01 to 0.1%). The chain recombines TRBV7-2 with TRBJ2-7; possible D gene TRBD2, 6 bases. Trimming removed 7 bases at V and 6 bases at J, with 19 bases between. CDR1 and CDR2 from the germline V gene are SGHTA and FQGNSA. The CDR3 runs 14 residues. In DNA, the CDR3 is TGTGCCAGCACCTTGTCCCTAGCGTCAGGCGAGCAGTACTTC. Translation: CASTLSLASGEQYF.